This entry lists 25 T cell receptor beta chains sequenced from one sample in a study of cytomegalovirus exposure and HLA in healthy donors. This PCR relied on a set of 60 Vbeta primers and 13 Jbeta primers. Produced via immunoSEQ multiplex PCR; TCRdb's table is partial and in-frame only. The sample carries about 99,000 clones, about 80% recorded once. Input material: PBMCs. These receptors came from a woman aged 18 to 35 in good health and CMV-seropositive.

The CDR3 protein is CASSSPGEGLYGYTF. CDR3 coding DNA: TGTGCCAGCAGTTCTCCTGGCGAGGGCCTTTATGGCTACACCTTC. V is TRBV6-6 and J is TRBJ1-2; no firm D call. Germline V gives CDR1 MNHNY, CDR2 SVGAGI (reference sequence). This CDR3 has 15 residues. With 4 bases removed from V and 5 bases from J, the gap between germline ends came to 17 bases.

V gene TRBV7-2 combines with J gene TRBJ2-1, with 12 bases identical to TRBD2. V was clipped by 5 bases and J by 16 bases; unmatched bases: 12. The CDR3 extends over 14 amino acids. Germline V gene sequence: CDR1 SGHTA, CDR2 FQGNSA. The CDR3 spells CASSPRLLAGGFFF. DNA for the CDR3: TGTGCCAGCAGCCCTAGACTTCTAGCGGGAGGGTTTTTCTTC.

This chain joins TRBV10-2 and TRBJ2-1; TRBD2 matches 11 bases. The CDR3 length is 15 residues. Looked up from germline, CDR1 is WSHSY and CDR2 is SAAADI. V lost 5 bases and J lost 9; bases outside the gene matches: 9. The CDR3 is CASSPTSGSQVEQFF. The CDR3 DNA reads as TGCGCCAGCAGTCCAACTAGCGGGAGTCAGGTTGAGCAGTTCTTC.

The CDR3 sequence is CASSYDYNQPQHF. CDR3 coding DNA: TGCGCCAGCAGCTATGACTACAATCAGCCCCAGCATTTT. The chain is built from TRBV4-1 and TRBJ1-5, with unresolved D. The V and J ends lost 5 bases and 3 bases respectively, with 8 bases between them. The CDR3 is 13 residues long. Looked up from germline, CDR1 is MGHRA and CDR2 is YSYEKL.

The genes are TRBV27 and TRBJ1-2; D remains ambiguous. The CDR3 totals 13 residues. Germline assignment: CDR1 MNHEY and CDR2 SMNVEV (reference sequence). V was shortened by 2 bases and J by 1 base, with 5 bases between the two germline ends. CDR3 DNA: TGTGCCAGCAGTTTACAGATTAACTATGGCTACACCTTC. As protein: CASSLQINYGYTF.

This clone was found a few times. The rearrangement links TRBV27 to TRBJ2-7; TRBD2 aligns across 10 bases. Trimming removed 5 bases from V and 4 bases from J; junction bases left unmatched: 8. The germline CDR1 and CDR2 sequences are MNHEY and SMNVEV (reference sequence). The CDR3 loop spans 15 amino acids. CDR3 coding DNA: TGTGCCAGCAGTCCCCTAGCGGGAGTATCTTACGAGCAGTACTTC. Its translation: CASSPLAGVSYEQYF.

The V and J genes are TRBV9 and TRBJ2-3; D unclear. CDR1 and CDR2 from the germline V gene are SGDLS and YYNGEE. The CDR3 contains 13 residues. Trimming stripped 0 bases from V and 4 bases from J, with 6 bases between. The CDR3, as DNA: TGTGCCAGCAGCGTAGAAAGCCCAGATACGCAGTATTTT. As protein: CASSVESPDTQYF. The full variable domain, its missing parts supplied by reference TRBV9 and TRBJ2-3, is DSGVTQTPKHLITATGQRVTLRCSPRSGDLSVYWYQQSLDQGLQFLIQYYNGEERAKGNILERFSAQQFPDLHSELNLSSLELGDSALYFCASSVESPDTQYFGPGTRLTVL.

The J gene is TRBJ1-1, the V gene TRBV5-1; D not certain. From germline, CDR1 is SGHRS and CDR2 YFSETQ. This CDR3 comprises 12 residues. The V end was cut by 3 bases, the J end by 1 base, with 4 bases between. For the CDR3, the DNA is TGCGCCAGCAGCTCAGGGAACACTGAAGCTTTCTTT. Protein product: CASSSGNTEAFF.

This chain connects TRBV27 to TRBJ1-2, with D unclear. Germline lookup yields CDR1 MNHEY and CDR2 SMNVEV (reference sequence). CDR3 size: 15 residues. V was clipped by 5 bases and J by 6 bases, with 19 bases between them. The CDR3 protein is CASSPPDWSFDGYTF. The CDR3 DNA reads as TGTGCCAGCAGTCCCCCGGACTGGTCTTTCGATGGCTACACCTTC.

This clone turned up a few times. This sequence joins TRBV7-8 and TRBJ2-5; D is perhaps TRBD1 (6 bases). Germline V CDR1 and CDR2: SGHVS, FQNEAQ. The germline V and J ends were trimmed by 2 bases and 5 bases, with 15 bases remaining between them. The CDR3 loop spans 15 amino acids. The CDR3 loop is CASSLRSGALETQYF. The CDR3 DNA reads as TGTGCCAGCAGCTTAAGGTCAGGGGCTTTGGAGACCCAGTACTTC.

The chain has TRBV28 and TRBJ2-1; the D is unclear. The CDR3 sequence is 15 residues long. With 5 bases removed from V and 4 bases from J, the gap between germline ends came to 15 bases. The germline V gene has CDR1 MDHEN and CDR2 SYDVKM. The CDR3 nucleotides are TGTGCCAGCAGTCGCGAGACCGGAGATTACAATGAGCAGTTCTTC. It specifies CASSRETGDYNEQFF.

The table lists this clone with a few counts. V is TRBV4-1 and J is TRBJ2-5; 11 nucleotides align to TRBD1. Germline lookup yields CDR1 MGHRA and CDR2 YSYEKL. V lost 4 bases and J lost 7; bases outside the gene matches: 8. The CDR3 contains 15 residues. The CDR3 here is CASSLPGQGAGTQYF. CDR3 DNA sequence: TGCGCCAGCAGCCTTCCTGGACAGGGGGCAGGGACCCAGTACTTC.

This chain connects TRBV30 to TRBJ1-5; 8 positions match TRBD1. Germline trimming cut 5 bases from V and 3 bases from J; bases unmatched to any gene: 3. Germline V gene lookup returns CDR1 GTSNPN and CDR2 SVGIG (reference sequence). This CDR3 has 13 amino acids. The CDR3 coding sequence is TGTGCCTGGGCGACAGGGGACAATCAGCCCCAGCATTTT. Protein: CAWATGDNQPQHF.

The chain uses TRBV27 and TRBJ2-1; 13 bases agree with TRBD2. CDR1 is MNHEY, CDR2 SMNVEV, per germline (reference sequence). This CDR3 region has 15 residues. Trimming cost V 8 bases and J 10 bases; bases outside gene matches: 11. CDR3 nucleotide sequence: TGTGCCAGCGCCGGACTAGCGGGAGTTATCTCAGAGCAGTTCTTC. It specifies CASAGLAGVISEQFF.

V usage is TRBV13 and J usage is TRBJ1-5, with unresolved D. Trimming removed 5 bases at V and 4 bases at J, with 9 bases between. The CDR3 is made up of 13 amino acids. Per the germline V gene, CDR1 is PRHDT and CDR2 is FYEKMQ (reference sequence). Here the CDR3 reads CASSERPNQPQHF. The CDR3 nucleotides are TGTGCCAGCAGCGAGCGGCCGAATCAGCCCCAGCATTTT.

This clone was observed a single time. V and J are TRBV27 and TRBJ2-3; 9 bases are shared with TRBD2. Germline values: CDR1 MNHEY, CDR2 SMNVEV (reference sequence). V was pared by 5 bases and J by 5 bases, with 8 bases of the junction left unmatched. The CDR3 loop spans 15 amino acids. CDR3 in amino acids: CASSPLAGAIDTQYF. The CDR3 bases are TGTGCCAGCAGTCCATTAGCGGGAGCGATAGATACGCAGTATTTT.

This clone was counted only a few times. The chain couples TRBV6-6 to TRBJ1-2, with 7 bases lining up with TRBD1. CDR3 length: 14 amino acids. V lost 5 bases, J lost 2 bases, and 5 bases stayed unmatched. Germline V lookup: CDR1 MNHNY, CDR2 SVGAGI (reference sequence). The CDR3 loop is CASSPGDRNYGYTF. In DNA form, the CDR3 reads TGTGCCAGCAGTCCCGGGGACAGAAACTATGGCTACACCTTC.

The J gene is TRBJ1-1, the V gene TRBV6-5; 7 bases agree with TRBD1. CDR1 MNHEY and CDR2 SVGAGI come from the germline V gene. This CDR3 comprises 15 residues. The V and J ends lost 5 bases and 1 base, in that order; junction bases with no gene match: 7. CDR3 DNA sequence: TGTGCCAGCAGTCACCGGGACAGCACGAACACTGAAGCTTTCTTT. Translation gives CASSHRDSTNTEAFF.

The V call is TRBV11-3, the J call TRBJ1-6; a possible D gene is TRBD1 (6 bases). Trimming pared 5 bases from V and 6 bases from J, leaving 14 bases between. In germline, CDR1 is SGHNT, CDR2 YENEEA. The CDR3 runs to 15 residues. The CDR3 DNA sequence: TGTGCCAGCAGCACCCGGGACACACCTAATTCACCCCTCCACTTT. It translates to CASSTRDTPNSPLHF.

The table lists this clone with a count of one. The chain links TRBV10-3 to TRBJ2-1, with TRBD2 matching over 9 bases. After removal of 9 bases from V and 8 bases from J, the junction contained 11 bases not matched to a gene. This CDR3 has 14 amino acids. Germline-derived CDR1 and CDR2 are ENHRY and SYGVKD. The CDR3 DNA sequence: TGTGCCATTGGTAGCGGGAGTTCGTTCGATGAGCAGTTCTTC. It is translated as CAIGSGSSFDEQFF.

The chain employs TRBV7-8 and TRBJ1-3, with unresolved D. This CDR3 is built from 14 residues. The V gene lost 4 bases and the J gene lost 4 bases, with 11 bases spanning the gap. In germline, CDR1 is SGHVS, CDR2 FQNEAQ. The DNA for the CDR3 is TGTGCCAGCAGCTCAACAATCGGGGGAAACACCATATATTTT. Protein sequence: CASSSTIGGNTIYF.

Here the CDR3 reads CASSGGPVEETQYF. CDR3 sequence (DNA): TGTGCCAGCAGCGGGGGGCCTGTGGAGGAGACCCAGTACTTC. The genes are TRBV2 and TRBJ2-5; possible D gene TRBD2, 7 bases. With 6 bases removed from V and 5 bases from J, the gap between germline ends came to 16 bases. Germline CDR1 reads SNHLY; CDR2 reads FYNNEI. The CDR3 covers 14 residues. The complete variable domain, with remaining parts taken from reference TRBV2 and TRBJ2-5, reads EPEVTQTPSHQVTQMGQEVILRCVPISNHLYFYWYRQILGQKVEFLVSFYNNEISEKSEIFDDQFSVERPDGSNFTLKIRSTKLEDSAMYFCASSGGPVEETQYFGPGTRLLVL.

The rearrangement uses TRBV10-3 and TRBJ2-7; 10 bases are a match to TRBD2. This CDR3 is built from 17 residues. The germline CDR1 and CDR2 sequences are ENHRY and SYGVKD. Unmatched junction bases numbered 12, after V lost 3 bases and J lost 4 bases. The CDR3 loop is CAISEDWGTSVIYEQYF. As DNA, the CDR3 is TGTGCCATCAGTGAAGATTGGGGGACTAGCGTAATTTACGAGCAGTACTTC.

V gene TRBV2 combines with J gene TRBJ2-5; D possibly corresponds to TRBD1 (5 bases). This CDR3 comprises 14 residues. With 2 bases removed from V and 1 base from J, the gap between germline ends came to 8 bases. CDR1 is SNHLY, CDR2 FYNNEI, per germline. The CDR3: CASSEQGPQETQYF. The CDR3 nucleotides read TGTGCCAGCAGTGAACAGGGCCCCCAAGAGACCCAGTACTTC.

A few counts support this clone. This sequence joins TRBV7-9 and TRBJ1-3, with D possibly TRBD1 on 5 matching bases. Per the germline V gene, CDR1 is SEHNR and CDR2 is FQNEAQ (reference sequence). The CDR3 totals 16 residues. V shed 1 base and J shed 0 bases, with 10 bases lying between them. The CDR3 DNA is TGTGCCAGCAGCTTAGTAGGGGCTAGCTCTGGAAACACCATATATTTT. Its translation: CASSLVGASSGNTIYF.